The 18 T cell receptor beta chains presented below share a single source sample, sequenced in a study of T-cell reconstitution after alpha-beta-depleted transplantation in children. Preparing the TCRbeta library involved the use of unique molecular identifiers. TCRdb redid the calling of the PCR reads with MiXCR, one entry per CDR3 protein. The data show hundreds of thousands of distinct CDR3 sequences, about 11% seen once. This sample comprised PBMCs from the stem cell graft donor, obtained from the stem cell graft. The receptor source for this set is a human donor who donated a stem cell graft to a child with acute myeloid leukemia.

The V call is TRBV5-6, the J call TRBJ2-3; no clear D gene. V lost 1 base to trimming and J lost 6 bases, with 15 bases between them. Germline loops: CDR1 SGHDT, CDR2 YYEEEE. This CDR3 spans 15 amino acids. The DNA for the CDR3 is TGTGCCAGCAGCTTGTGGTCGTCCACCCCGGATACGCAGTATTTT. Translating it yields CASSLWSSTPDTQYF.

This clonotype has a count of ten or more. The chain combines TRBV15 with TRBJ1-6; D ambiguous. Trimming removed 3 bases from V and 7 bases from J, with 10 bases in between. CDR3 length: 14 residues. Germline V lookup: CDR1 LNHNV, CDR2 YYDKDF (reference sequence). The CDR3 sequence: CATSSVQINSPLHF. In DNA form, the CDR3 reads TGTGCCACCAGCAGTGTACAGATAAATTCACCCCTCCACTTT. The entire variable domain, with the rest obtained from reference TRBV15 and TRBJ1-6, is as follows: DAMVIQNPRYQVTQFGKPVTLSCSQTLNHNVMYWYQQKSSQAPKLLFHYYDKDFNNEADTPDNFQSRRPNTSFCFLDIRSPGLGDTAMYLCATSSVQINSPLHFGNGTRLTVT.

This clonotype was picked up many times. The J gene is TRBJ2-1, the V gene TRBV5-6; no clear D. V lost 0 bases, J lost 0 bases, and 10 bases lay in between. The CDR3 contains 16 residues. Germline CDR1 and CDR2: SGHDT and YYEEEE. The CDR3 DNA sequence: TGTGCCAGCAGCTTGGCTCGCGCCAGCTCCTACAATGAGCAGTTCTTC. As protein: CASSLARASSYNEQFF.

This clonotype was observed at least ten times. This sequence joins TRBV6-2 or TRBV6-3 and TRBJ2-7; perhaps TRBD2 as D (5 bases). This CDR3 region has 15 residues. The ends were cut back, 2 bases at V and 2 bases at J, with 13 bases in the middle. From germline, CDR1 is MNHEY and CDR2 SVGEGT. The CDR3 nucleotides are TGTGCCAGCAGTTACATAGACTCAGCGGCCTACGAGCAGTACTTC. It yields the protein CASSYIDSAAYEQYF.

The V and J genes are TRBV3-1 and TRBJ2-1, with D possibly being TRBD2 (5 bases). CDR3 length equals 12 residues. Germline CDR1 reads LGHDT; CDR2 reads YNNKEL (reference sequence). V was cut by 3 bases and J by 9 bases, with 9 bases left in between. The CDR3 here is CASSHGGREQFF. For the CDR3, the DNA is TGTGCCAGCAGCCACGGAGGACGTGAGCAGTTCTTC.

The chain couples TRBV15 to TRBJ1-1; no reliable D call. From germline, CDR1 is LNHNV and CDR2 YYDKDF (reference sequence). Deletions cut 0 bases from V and 4 bases from J, with 9 bases between. The CDR3 contains 14 residues. CDR3 nucleotides: TGTGCCACCAGCAGAGACACGGTTTCCACTGAAGCTTTCTTT. Translating it yields CATSRDTVSTEAFF.

This clonotype was seen ten or more times. The chain joins TRBV5-1 to TRBJ2-5, with 7 bases lining up with TRBD2. The CDR3 runs to 14 residues. J was trimmed by 4 bases and V by 3 bases; bases with no gene match: 6. Per germline, CDR1 SGHRS and CDR2 YFSETQ. CDR3 sequence: CASSSGTTGETQYF. The CDR3 nucleotides read TGCGCCAGCAGCTCCGGGACTACCGGAGAGACCCAGTACTTC.

This clonotype was counted ten times or more. This chain connects TRBV12-3 or TRBV12-4 to TRBJ1-5; D is unclear. V was pared by 6 bases and J by 1 base, with 4 bases between. There are 12 residues in the CDR3. For the CDR3, the DNA is TGTGCCAGCAGCGAGAGCAATCAGCCCCAGCATTTT. Its translation is CASSESNQPQHF.

The rearrangement uses TRBV20-1 and TRBJ1-2; D may be TRBD1 (5 bases). Trimming stripped 0 bases from V and 6 bases from J, with 17 bases between. Germline CDR1 and CDR2: DFQATT and SNEGSKA (reference sequence). The CDR3 is 15 residues long. The CDR3 region is CSARDPAGRADGYTF. The CDR3 DNA reads as TGCAGTGCTAGAGATCCGGCCGGCAGGGCGGATGGCTACACCTTC.

At least ten counts were recorded for this clonotype. V usage is TRBV6-2 or TRBV6-3 and J usage is TRBJ2-3; D is perhaps TRBD2 (5 bases). V shed 2 bases and J shed 3 bases, with 12 bases lying between them. Germline loops: CDR1 MNHEY, CDR2 SVGEGT. The CDR3 consists of 15 residues. The CDR3 nucleotides read TGTGCCAGCAGTTACCTGGTAGGAGGAACAGATACGCAGTATTTT. Its translation is CASSYLVGGTDTQYF.

This clonotype was picked up a small number of times. The chain joins TRBV20-1 to TRBJ2-2, with 9 bases that match TRBD2. The CDR3 is made up of 16 amino acids. Germline V lookup: CDR1 DFQATT, CDR2 SNEGSKA (reference sequence). J gave up 4 bases and V 0 bases, and 6 bases lay outside the gene matches. The CDR3 coding sequence is TGCAGTGCTAGAGACGCCGGGACTAGCCCCACCGGGGAGCTGTTTTTT. Amino acid sequence: CSARDAGTSPTGELFF.

V gene TRBV29-1 combines with J gene TRBJ1-5, with D unclear. Germline V gene lookup returns CDR1 SQVTM and CDR2 ANQGSEA. There are 13 residues in the CDR3. Trimming shortened V by 3 bases and J by 4 bases, and 10 bases separated the two germline ends. The DNA of the CDR3 is TGCAGCGTTGACTGCTTGCCGAATCAGCCCCAGCATTTT. Amino acids: CSVDCLPNQPQHF.

The chain uses TRBV5-1 and TRBJ2-5; TRBD1 agrees at 10 bases. Germline V CDR1 and CDR2: SGHRS, YFSETQ. The V gene end was trimmed by 0 bases and the J gene end by 5 bases; junction bases not matched to a gene: 4. The CDR3 has 15 residues. CDR3 in amino acids: CASSLEGQGYETQYF. DNA for the CDR3: TGCGCCAGCAGCTTGGAGGGACAGGGGTACGAGACCCAGTACTTC.

This clonotype was seen more than once but under ten times. This chain uses TRBV20-1 with TRBJ2-1; 7 nucleotides agree with TRBD2. The CDR3 length is 16 residues. Trimming took 0 bases from V and 6 from J; bases not matched to a gene: 11. CDR1 and CDR2 from the germline V gene are DFQATT and SNEGSKA (reference sequence). CDR3 in amino acids: CSARDLGGGTTNEQFF. CDR3 in DNA: TGCAGTGCTAGAGACCTGGGGGGGGGGACCACCAATGAGCAGTTCTTC.

The gene calls are TRBV5-1 and TRBJ2-7; 7 bases map to TRBD1. The CDR3 runs to 14 residues. Germline V gene lookup returns CDR1 SGHRS and CDR2 YFSETQ. Trimming cost V 0 bases and J 3 bases; bases outside gene matches: 3. CDR3 loop: CASSLGAGGYEQYF. The CDR3 nucleotides are TGCGCCAGCAGCTTGGGAGCAGGGGGCTACGAGCAGTACTTC.

This chain connects TRBV11-2 to TRBJ2-3; D might be TRBD2 (6 bases). Trimming took 5 bases from V and 0 from J, leaving 15 bases between them. Germline CDR1 and CDR2: SGHAT and FQNNGV. This CDR3 comprises 16 residues. Here the CDR3 reads CASSTGTVLSTDTQYF. The CDR3 DNA follows: TGTGCCAGCAGCACGGGGACTGTTCTTAGCACAGATACGCAGTATTTT. The full variable domain, rest sourced from reference TRBV11-2 and TRBJ2-3, is EAGVAQSPRYKIIEKRQSVAFWCNPISGHATLYWYQQILGQGPKLLIQFQNNGVVDDSQLPKDRFSAERLKGVDSTLKIQPAKLEDSAVYLCASSTGTVLSTDTQYFGPGTRLTVL.

The table lists this clonotype with many counts. This chain joins TRBV10-2 and TRBJ2-7, with TRBD2 matching 7 bases. V lost 11 bases, J lost 6 bases, and 7 bases stayed unmatched. Germline V lookup: CDR1 WSHSY, CDR2 SAAADI. The CDR3 length is 11 residues. The CDR3 sequence: CAGEGLSEQYF. Here the CDR3 DNA reads TGCGCCGGGGAGGGCCTCTCCGAGCAGTACTTC.

This clonotype was seen ten or more times. The J gene is TRBJ1-1, the V gene TRBV5-4; TRBD1 matches 12 bases. The CDR3 consists of 16 residues. Germline CDR1 SGHNT, CDR2 YYREEE (reference sequence). The J segment lost 1 base and the V segment lost 0 bases, leaving 1 base of the junction unmatched. The CDR3 bases are TGTGCCAGCAGCTTGGCGGGACAGGGGGCGAACACTGAAGCTTTCTTT. This codes for CASSLAGQGANTEAFF.